Presented here are 25 T cell receptor beta chains from one specimen sequenced in a study of T cells after yellow fever vaccination. TCRdb passed the 5' RACE reads through MiXCR, listing each CDR3 protein once. This sample has about 430,000 distinct CDR3 sequences, with about 17% found just once. The source material was PBMCs, sampled before the yellow fever booster vaccination. The receptors here all came from a man aged 18 to 30 who received the YFV17D yellow fever vaccine.

This clonotype was counted a few times. V gene TRBV6-5 combines with J gene TRBJ2-7; 7 nucleotides align to TRBD1. This CDR3 contains 13 residues. Germline CDR1 reads MNHEY; CDR2 reads SVGAGI. The junction had 3 bases not matched to a gene; V was cut back by 3 bases and J by 4 bases. The DNA of the CDR3 is TGTGCCAGCAGTTATCAGGGACAGTACGAGCAGTACTTC. Translated: CASSYQGQYEQYF.

This clonotype was recorded a few times. This chain connects TRBV5-1 to TRBJ2-1; D is ambiguous. The germline CDR1 and CDR2 sequences are SGHRS and YFSETQ. The CDR3 contains 15 residues. Trimming shortened V by 4 bases and J by 2 bases, and 13 bases separated the two germline ends. CDR3 DNA: TGCGCCAGCAGCCAAGATCCCGGACCCTACAATGAGCAGTTCTTC. It codes for CASSQDPGPYNEQFF.

By its share, this clonotype is medium-sized (0.01 to 0.1%). V usage is TRBV20-1 and J usage is TRBJ1-5; D is unresolved. The CDR3 is 14 residues long. The germline V gene encodes CDR1 DFQATT and CDR2 SNEGSKA (reference sequence). V lost 0 bases and J lost 4, with 10 bases in between. CDR3 amino acids: CSARDLPGNQPQHF. The CDR3 DNA follows: TGCAGTGCTAGAGATTTGCCGGGTAATCAGCCCCAGCATTTT.

V gene TRBV4-3 combines with J gene TRBJ2-2; 11 positions agree with TRBD1. The J segment lost 5 bases and the V segment lost 4 bases, leaving 9 bases of the junction unmatched. This CDR3 contains 17 residues. The V gene's germline CDR1 is LGHNA and CDR2 YSLEER. CDR3 DNA: TGCGCCAGCAGCCCTGATGGACAGGGGGCGCGGACCGGGGAGCTGTTTTTT. Translation gives CASSPDGQGARTGELFF.

This clonotype was picked up a small number of times. This CDR3 reads CASTMTGPSYEQYV. The CDR3, as DNA: TGTGCCAGCACTATGACAGGGCCTTCCTACGAGCAGTACGTC. The J gene is TRBJ2-7, the V gene TRBV6-1, with 7 bases that match TRBD1. CDR1 and CDR2 (germline): MNHNS, SASEGT. The CDR3 spans 14 residues. Trimming cost V 7 bases and J 1 base; bases outside gene matches: 7.

The chain couples TRBV7-9 to TRBJ2-7; D perhaps matches TRBD2 (5 bases). CDR1 is SEHNR and CDR2 is FQNEAQ in the germline V gene (reference sequence). The CDR3 runs to 13 residues. The V gene lost 5 bases and the J gene lost 3 bases, with 11 bases spanning the gap. CDR3 nucleotides: TGTGCCAGCAGCCCCCTAGGGAGCTACGAGCAGTACGTC. It specifies CASSPLGSYEQYV.

This clonotype appeared a few times. This rearrangement joins TRBV5-1 to TRBJ2-1; no reliable D call. V dropped 2 bases and J dropped 7 bases, with 7 bases sitting between them. The CDR3 covers 12 residues. Per germline, CDR1 SGHRS and CDR2 YFSETQ. The CDR3 sequence: CASSFDLNEQFF. DNA of the CDR3: TGCGCCAGCAGCTTTGATTTAAATGAGCAGTTCTTC.

The chain links TRBV3-1 to TRBJ2-7; TRBD2 agrees at 11 bases. The CDR3 runs to 14 residues. The ends lost 2 bases at V and 3 bases at J; junction bases unmatched: 0. Looked up from germline, CDR1 is LGHDT and CDR2 is YNNKEL (reference sequence). DNA for the CDR3: TGTGCCAGCAGCCAAACTAGCGGGGGCTACGAGCAGTACGTC. Its protein product is CASSQTSGGYEQYV.

This clonotype turned up a few times. This chain's CDR3 is CASRREPGGSGTGELFF. CDR3 nucleotides: TGCGCCAGCAGGCGCGAACCGGGGGGAAGTGGAACCGGGGAGCTGTTTTTT. This chain links TRBV5-1 with TRBJ2-2; TRBD2 aligns across 7 bases. V shed 5 bases and J 5 bases; nucleotides not matched to a gene: 15. Germline V gene lookup returns CDR1 SGHRS and CDR2 YFSETQ. CDR3 length equals 17 residues.

The chain is built from TRBV4-1 and TRBJ1-6; no definite D call. The germline V gene has CDR1 MGHRA and CDR2 YSYEKL. Trimming took off 3 bases at V and 8 bases at J, with 11 bases between the two ends. CDR3 length: 14 amino acids. The CDR3 loop reads CASSQDGRDSPLHF. The CDR3 bases are TGCGCCAGCAGCCAGGACGGGAGGGATTCACCCCTCCACTTT.

This clonotype was counted only a few times. The CDR3 region is CASSIQVGVLGYGYTF. CDR3 coding DNA: TGTGCCAGTAGCATACAGGTTGGAGTTTTGGGCTATGGCTACACCTTC. This sequence joins TRBV19 and TRBJ1-2; possibly TRBD1 for D (5 bases). The CDR3 is 16 amino acids. The V end was cut by 6 bases, the J end by 4 bases, with 21 bases between. The germline gives CDR1 LNHDA, CDR2 SQIVND (reference sequence).

This clonotype turned up a few times. This sequence joins TRBV5-1 and TRBJ2-3, with no clear D. Germline V gives CDR1 SGHRS, CDR2 YFSETQ. With 5 bases removed from V and 3 bases from J, the gap between germline ends came to 7 bases. This CDR3 is built from 12 residues. The DNA for the CDR3 is TGCGCCAGCAGTGCGCGGACAGATACGCAGTATTTT. Encoded protein: CASSARTDTQYF.

The rearrangement joins TRBV6-1 to TRBJ2-5, with D uncertain. The CDR3 is 11 amino acids. The V end lost 3 bases, the J end lost 5 bases, and 4 bases lay between the germline ends. Germline V CDR1 and CDR2: MNHNS, SASEGT. This CDR3 is CASSDLETQYF. CDR3 bases: TGTGCCAGCAGTGACTTGGAGACCCAGTACTTC.

This clonotype was seen a few times. The chain combines TRBV4-3 with TRBJ2-7, with TRBD2 identical over 8 bases. CDR3 length: 17 residues. Losses at the gene ends were 3 bases for V and 3 bases for J; bases not matched to a gene: 13. Germline V gene lookup returns CDR1 LGHNA and CDR2 YSLEER. The DNA for the CDR3 is TGCGCCAGCAGCCAGGCGAGCTTTAGCGGGGCGGTCTACGAGCAGTACTTC. Protein sequence: CASSQASFSGAVYEQYF.

The J gene is TRBJ1-1, the V gene TRBV7-9, with 8 bases fitting TRBD1. V trimming: 5 bases; J trimming: 6 bases; junction bases outside the gene matches: 5. CDR3 length: 13 amino acids. In germline, CDR1 is SEHNR, CDR2 FQNEAQ (reference sequence). CDR3 region: CASSLRGQAEAFF. Here the CDR3 DNA reads TGTGCCAGCAGCCTCAGGGGGCAGGCTGAAGCTTTCTTT.

This chain connects TRBV6-6 to TRBJ1-5, with TRBD1 as a possible D gene (5 bases). In germline, CDR1 is MNHNY, CDR2 SVGAGI (reference sequence). The CDR3 contains 14 residues. V lost 5 bases and J 5 bases, leaving 13 bases between the germline ends. The chain's CDR3 is CASSAVLGDQPQHF. DNA of the CDR3: TGTGCCAGCAGTGCGGTCCTGGGGGATCAGCCCCAGCATTTT.

In this sample, this clonotype turned up once. This chain joins TRBV29-1 and TRBJ1-2, with D possibly being TRBD1 (6 bases). CDR1 and CDR2 (germline): SQVTM, ANQGSEA. The CDR3 sequence is 12 residues long. The CDR3 coding sequence is TGCAGGGGGGGCCCATCGGGGTATGGCTACACCTTC. This encodes CRGGPSGYGYTF.

This clonotype has more than one count but fewer than ten. The rearrangement links TRBV4-3 to TRBJ2-7, with D possibly matching TRBD2 (6 bases). The CDR3 is 13 residues long. The germline V gene encodes CDR1 LGHNA and CDR2 YSLEER. V lost 1 base and J 7 bases, leaving 11 bases between the germline ends. The CDR3 DNA reads as TGCGCCAGCAGCCAAGGGATCGGGGGTGAGCAGTACTTC. It is translated as CASSQGIGGEQYF.

The sample holds a few counts of this clonotype. V usage is TRBV6-5 and J usage is TRBJ2-6, with no clear D. This CDR3 has 17 residues. Trimming stripped 4 bases from V and 1 base from J, with 14 bases between. Looked up from germline, CDR1 is MNHEY and CDR2 is SVGAGI. The CDR3 here is CASSFQLGLSGANVLTF. CDR3 nucleotide sequence: TGTGCCAGCAGTTTCCAGCTCGGTTTGTCTGGGGCCAACGTCCTGACTTTC.

This clonotype came up once. The J gene is TRBJ2-5, the V gene TRBV18, with a tentative D call TRBD1 (7 bases). V lost 0 bases, J lost 10 bases, and 15 bases lay in between. The CDR3 contains 14 residues. The germline V gene encodes CDR1 KGHSH and CDR2 LQKENI. CDR3 nucleotide sequence: TGTGCCAGCTCACCACCGAGGGGGCGGGACGGCCAGTACTTC. Translating gives CASSPPRGRDGQYF.

The J gene is TRBJ1-6, the V gene TRBV20-1; D is unclear. The germline V and J ends were trimmed by 5 bases and 3 bases, with 8 bases remaining between them. There are 13 residues in the CDR3. CDR1 DFQATT and CDR2 SNEGSKA come from the germline V gene (reference sequence). The CDR3 DNA reads TGCAGTGCTTTAGACTTCTATAATTCACCCCTCCACTTT. Translated, it gives CSALDFYNSPLHF.

At least ten counts were recorded for this clonotype. This rearrangement joins TRBV12-3 or TRBV12-4 to TRBJ1-4; TRBD1 is a possible D gene (6 bases). CDR3 length: 15 amino acids. V was trimmed by 6 bases and J by 8 bases, leaving 19 bases between them. The CDR3 DNA sequence: TGTGCCAGCAGAGCCGCGGGGCAGGGGTGGGAAAAACTGTTTTTT. Its translation is CASRAAGQGWEKLFF.

This clonotype showed up just a few times. The chain is built from TRBV4-3 and TRBJ2-1, with a tentative D call TRBD1 (6 bases). CDR1 and CDR2 (germline): LGHNA, YSLEER. The CDR3 is made up of 16 amino acids. Trimming took 1 base from V and 3 from J, leaving 13 bases between them. The CDR3 sequence: CASSQALTGDYNEQFF. In DNA, the CDR3 is TGCGCCAGCAGCCAAGCTTTGACAGGAGACTACAATGAGCAGTTCTTC.

This clonotype was detected ten times or more. V gene TRBV20-1 combines with J gene TRBJ2-2; 8 bases map to TRBD1. Per germline, CDR1 DFQATT and CDR2 SNEGSKA (reference sequence). The CDR3 extends over 12 amino acids. The V gene end was trimmed by 8 bases and the J gene end by 6 bases; junction bases not matched to a gene: 5. The CDR3 DNA reads as TGCAGTCACTCACAGGGGGCCGGGGAGCTGTTTTTT. It yields the protein CSHSQGAGELFF.

Only a few counts were recorded for this clonotype. This rearrangement joins TRBV3-1 to TRBJ1-4; 10 bases are a match to TRBD1. Trimming removed 1 base from V and 1 base from J; junction bases left unmatched: 3. The length of the CDR3 is 17 residues. CDR1 LGHDT and CDR2 YNNKEL come from the germline V gene (reference sequence). As DNA, the CDR3 is TGTGCCAGCAGCCAAGGACAGGGGGCTGTAACTAATGAAAAACTGTTTTTT. Its translation is CASSQGQGAVTNEKLFF.